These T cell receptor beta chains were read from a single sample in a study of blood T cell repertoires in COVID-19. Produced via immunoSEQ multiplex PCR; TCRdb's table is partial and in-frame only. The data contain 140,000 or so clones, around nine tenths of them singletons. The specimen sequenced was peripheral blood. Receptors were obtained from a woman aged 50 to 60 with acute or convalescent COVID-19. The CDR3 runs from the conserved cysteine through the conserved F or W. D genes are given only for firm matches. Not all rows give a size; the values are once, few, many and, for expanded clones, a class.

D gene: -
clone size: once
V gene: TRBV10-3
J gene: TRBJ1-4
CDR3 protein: CAISENREGEKLFF
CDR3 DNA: TGTGCCATCAGTGAAAACAGGGAGGGAGAAAAACTGTTTTTT

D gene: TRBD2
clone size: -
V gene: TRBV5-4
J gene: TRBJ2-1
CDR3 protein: CASSRTSGSYDEQFF
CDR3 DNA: TGTGCCAGCAGCAGAACTAGCGGGAGTTATGATGAGCAGTTCTTC

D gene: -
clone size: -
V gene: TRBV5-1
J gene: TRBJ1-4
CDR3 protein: CASSFQINEKLFF
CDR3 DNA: TGCGCCAGCAGTTTCCAGATAAATGAAAAACTGTTTTTT

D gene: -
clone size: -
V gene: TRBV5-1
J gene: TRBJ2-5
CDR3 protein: CASNNPGAQETQYF
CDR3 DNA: TGCGCCAGCAATAACCCAGGGGCCCAAGAGACCCAGTACTTC

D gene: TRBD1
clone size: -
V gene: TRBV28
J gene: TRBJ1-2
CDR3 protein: CASSSGTGGLNGYTF
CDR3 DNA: TGTGCCAGCAGTTCCGGGACAGGGGGCCTCAATGGCTACACCTTC

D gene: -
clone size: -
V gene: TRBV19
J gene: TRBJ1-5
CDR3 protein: CASSNYLDQPQHF
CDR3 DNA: TGTGCCAGTAGTAACTATCTTGATCAGCCCCAGCATTTT

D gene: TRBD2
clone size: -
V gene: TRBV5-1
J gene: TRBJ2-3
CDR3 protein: CASSPGLAGGTDTQYF
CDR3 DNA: TGCGCCAGCAGTCCGGGACTAGCGGGAGGCACAGATACGCAGTATTTT

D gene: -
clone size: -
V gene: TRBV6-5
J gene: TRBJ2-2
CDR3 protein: CAGTNTGELFF
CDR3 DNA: TGCGCAGGAACGAACACCGGGGAGCTGTTTTTT

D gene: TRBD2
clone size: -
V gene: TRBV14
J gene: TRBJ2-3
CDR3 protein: CASSHRLAGGPMDTQYF
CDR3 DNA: TGTGCCAGCAGCCACAGACTAGCGGGAGGGCCCATGGATACGCAGTATTTT

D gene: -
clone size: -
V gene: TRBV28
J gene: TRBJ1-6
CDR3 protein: CATQPGKRNSPLHF
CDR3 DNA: TGTGCCACCCAGCCGGGAAAGAGGAATTCACCCCTCCACTTT

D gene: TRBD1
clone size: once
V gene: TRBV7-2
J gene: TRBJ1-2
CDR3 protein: CASSLYLGTANYGYTF
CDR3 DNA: TGTGCCAGCAGCTTATATTTAGGGACAGCTAACTATGGCTACACCTTC

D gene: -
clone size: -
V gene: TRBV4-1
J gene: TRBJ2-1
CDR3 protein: CASSQVDMGLSYNEQFF
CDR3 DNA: TGCGCCAGCAGCCAAGTGGATATGGGACTCTCCTACAATGAGCAGTTCTTC

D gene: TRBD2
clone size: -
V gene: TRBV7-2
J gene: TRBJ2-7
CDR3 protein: CASSQTSGYEQYF
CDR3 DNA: TGTGCCAGCAGCCAGACTAGCGGCTACGAGCAGTACTTC

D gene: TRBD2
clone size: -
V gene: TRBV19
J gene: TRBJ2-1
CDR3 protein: CASSMGGGAFDEQFF
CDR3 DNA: TGTGCCAGTAGTATGGGCGGGGGGGCCTTTGATGAGCAGTTCTTC

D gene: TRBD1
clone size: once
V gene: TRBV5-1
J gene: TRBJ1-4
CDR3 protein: CASSLTGGFTNEKLFF
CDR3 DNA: TGCGCCAGCAGCTTGACAGGGGGCTTCACTAATGAAAAACTGTTTTTT

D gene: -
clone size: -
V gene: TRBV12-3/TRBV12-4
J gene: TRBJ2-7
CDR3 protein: CASSLYNTYEQYF
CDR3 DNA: TGTGCCAGCAGTTTGTACAACACCTACGAGCAGTACTTC

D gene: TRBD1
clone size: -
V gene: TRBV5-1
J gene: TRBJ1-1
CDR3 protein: CASRGTGVTSNTEAFF
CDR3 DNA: TGCGCCAGCAGAGGGACAGGGGTTACCTCGAACACTGAAGCTTTCTTT

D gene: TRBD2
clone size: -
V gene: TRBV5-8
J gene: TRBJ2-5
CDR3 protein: CASSSRGGRETQYF
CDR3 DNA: TGTGCCAGCAGCTCCCGGGGAGGGAGGGAGACCCAGTACTTC

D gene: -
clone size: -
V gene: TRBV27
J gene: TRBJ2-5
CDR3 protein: CASSFIQGAETQYF
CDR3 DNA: TGTGCCAGCAGTTTCATCCAGGGTGCGGAGACCCAGTACTTC

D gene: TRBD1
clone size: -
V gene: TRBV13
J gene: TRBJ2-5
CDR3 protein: CASARDRQETQYF
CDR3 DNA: TGTGCCAGCGCCCGGGACAGACAAGAGACCCAGTACTTC